This TCR beta chain is drawn from a study of blood T cell dynamics during melanoma immunotherapy. Study background: Metastatic melanoma patients received first-line pembrolizumab or nivolumab plus ipilimumab.

The CDR3 has 16 residues. Germline loops: CDR1 MDHEN, CDR2 SYDVKM. V lost 1 base and J lost 0, with 12 bases in between. The sample's time point: week 3, after first cycle of checkpoint inhibitor. Only in-frame clones appear in the TCRdb table, and some are missing; sequencing was by immunoSEQ multiplex PCR. The sample has about 11,000 clones, roughly 84% seen once. The clonotype comes from a human donor with melanoma. V usage is TRBV28 and J usage is TRBJ1-1, with D maybe TRBD1 (5 bases). Sequencing used blood, obtained from a patient treated with checkpoint blockade. CDR3 DNA: TGTGCCAGCAGTTTATTTGGCAGGGCAGTGAACACTGAAGCTTTCTTT. Protein product: CASSLFGRAVNTEAFF.